The 27 T cell receptor beta chains presented below share a single source sample, sequenced in a study of blood T cell repertoires in COVID-19. The protocol was immunoSEQ multiplex PCR, while the TCRdb copy is restricted to in-frame clones and leaves out a portion. The table includes approximately 270,000 clones, approximately 84% detected once. Sequencing input: peripheral blood. Receptors were obtained from a person aged 65-85 years with COVID-19, enrolled during active disease.

The rearrangement joins TRBV5-5 to TRBJ1-1; TRBD1 matches at 11 bases. The germline CDR1 and CDR2 sequences are SGHKS and YYEKEE (reference sequence). The trim removed 1 base at V and 4 bases at J, leaving 3 bases unmatched. The CDR3 spans 15 residues. CDR3 in amino acids: CASSLLGTGGTEAFF. In nucleotides, the CDR3 is TGTGCCAGCAGCTTGCTCGGGACAGGGGGCACTGAAGCTTTCTTT.

The rearrangement joins TRBV6-5 to TRBJ2-7, with TRBD1 matching 8 bases. This CDR3 is built from 14 residues. V shed 10 bases and J 3 bases; nucleotides not matched to a gene: 11. CDR1 and CDR2 (germline): MNHEY, SVGAGI. The CDR3 bases are TGTGCCACCAAGTCGGGAACAGGGGGCTACGAGCAGTACTTC. As protein: CATKSGTGGYEQYF.

This chain uses TRBV27 with TRBJ1-5; 8 nucleotides align to TRBD1. Trimming took 3 bases from V and 2 from J; bases not matched to a gene: 12. Germline V lookup: CDR1 MNHEY, CDR2 SMNVEV (reference sequence). The CDR3 runs 18 residues. CDR3 nucleotide sequence: TGTGCCAGCAGTTTTGCCAAAGGGACAGGTCCTGGCAATCAGCCCCAGCATTTT. This translates into CASSFAKGTGPGNQPQHF.

V gene TRBV2 combines with J gene TRBJ2-7; the D gene is possibly TRBD1 (6 bases). Per germline, CDR1 SNHLY and CDR2 FYNNEI. Trimming stripped 5 bases from V and 2 bases from J, with 10 bases between. The CDR3 totals 13 residues. The CDR3 bases are TGTGCCAGCAGTCGGGACACCCCCTACGAGCAGTACTTC. Translated: CASSRDTPYEQYF. Filled out from reference TRBV2 and TRBJ2-7, the complete variable domain reads EPEVTQTPSHQVTQMGQEVILRCVPISNHLYFYWYRQILGQKVEFLVSFYNNEISEKSEIFDDQFSVERPDGSNFTLKIRSTKLEDSAMYFCASSRDTPYEQYFGPGTRLTVT.

This clone occurred a few times. The V gene is TRBV6-2 or TRBV6-3, the J gene TRBJ1-2, with unresolved D. Trimming took 5 bases from V and 4 from J, leaving 17 bases between them. The CDR3 runs to 15 residues. Per the germline V gene, CDR1 is MNHEY and CDR2 is SVGEGT. CDR3 loop: CASSDYGRKGYGYTF. The CDR3 DNA follows: TGTGCCAGCAGTGACTACGGGAGGAAGGGCTATGGCTACACCTTC.

The V gene is TRBV4-1, the J gene TRBJ2-5; D call uncertain. This CDR3 has 15 amino acids. V was shortened by 5 bases and J by 5 bases, with 18 bases between the two germline ends. Germline CDR1 reads MGHRA; CDR2 reads YSYEKL. CDR3 DNA sequence: TGCGCCAGCAGCATCAAGCCAAGATCGATGGAGACCCAGTACTTC. Translating gives CASSIKPRSMETQYF.

The chain has TRBV19 and TRBJ1-5; D uncertain. Trimming removed 2 bases from V and 11 bases from J, with 13 bases in between. CDR1 LNHDA and CDR2 SQIVND come from the germline V gene (reference sequence). The CDR3 sequence is 13 residues long. The CDR3 reads CASSIRVDLAQHF. The CDR3 DNA follows: TGTGCCAGTAGTATACGGGTGGATTTGGCCCAGCATTTT.

This rearrangement joins TRBV3-1 (or the pseudogene TRBV3-2) to TRBJ2-3; possible D gene TRBD2, 5 bases. Germline V gives CDR1 LGHDT, CDR2 YNNKEL (reference sequence). The V and J ends lost 6 bases and 2 bases respectively, with 21 bases between them. The CDR3 has 17 residues. CDR3 loop: CASSPRAVPPFTDTQYF. The CDR3 DNA follows: TGTGCCAGCAGTCCCCGAGCGGTGCCTCCCTTCACAGATACGCAGTATTTT.

V and J are TRBV6-5 and TRBJ2-5, with a tentative D call TRBD2 (6 bases). Trimming took 6 bases from V and 1 from J, leaving 12 bases between them. CDR3 length: 14 amino acids. Germline V gene lookup returns CDR1 MNHEY and CDR2 SVGAGI. CDR3 residues: CASSTRGSQETQYF. The CDR3 nucleotides read TGTGCCAGCAGCACCCGGGGGTCCCAAGAGACCCAGTACTTC.

The chain recombines TRBV5-1 with TRBJ1-4; 7 bases line up with TRBD1. V trimming: 4 bases; J trimming: 8 bases; junction bases outside the gene matches: 11. The CDR3 has 15 residues. Germline lookup yields CDR1 SGHRS and CDR2 YFSETQ. Here the CDR3 reads CASSLTGVVGEKLFF. In DNA form, the CDR3 reads TGCGCCAGCAGCCTAACAGGGGTCGTTGGGGAAAAACTGTTTTTT.

V usage is TRBV28 and J usage is TRBJ1-2, with D perhaps matching TRBD1 (6 bases). Germline assignment: CDR1 MDHEN and CDR2 SYDVKM. This CDR3 comprises 15 residues. The V gene lost 2 bases and the J gene lost 4 bases, with 14 bases spanning the gap. This chain's CDR3 is CASSLPGEISYGYTF. For the CDR3, the DNA is TGTGCCAGCAGTTTACCAGGGGAAATTTCCTATGGCTACACCTTC.

This clone was seen repeatedly, ten times or more. The rearrangement uses TRBV4-3 and TRBJ2-7; D is perhaps TRBD2 (6 bases). CDR3 length equals 15 residues. V was pared by 1 base and J by 6 bases, with 16 bases between. Looked up from germline, CDR1 is LGHNA and CDR2 is YSLEER. CDR3 residues: CASSQVWRGQGEQYF. Written as DNA, the CDR3 is TGCGCCAGCAGCCAAGTTTGGAGGGGCCAGGGCGAGCAGTACTTC.

This chain connects TRBV14 to TRBJ1-4; 7 bases fit TRBD1. The germline gives CDR1 SGHDN, CDR2 FVKESK. CDR3 size: 16 residues. The ends lost 1 base at V and 7 bases at J; junction bases unmatched: 9. CDR3 protein: CASSQGRGWSGEKLFF. CDR3 DNA sequence: TGTGCCAGCAGCCAAGGCAGGGGGTGGTCAGGTGAAAAACTGTTTTTT.

This clone came up many times. This chain links TRBV2 with TRBJ1-5; 7 bases are shared with TRBD1. The length of the CDR3 is 14 residues. Germline CDR1 is SNHLY and CDR2 is FYNNEI. V gave up 8 bases and J gave up 4 bases; unmatched junction bases: 8. CDR3 protein: CASQRDSANQPQHF. The CDR3 coding sequence is TGTGCCAGCCAAAGGGACAGCGCGAATCAGCCCCAGCATTTT.

The chain uses TRBV7-2 and TRBJ2-2; the match to TRBD1 covers 7 bases. V trimming: 5 bases; J trimming: 0 bases; junction bases outside the gene matches: 6. The CDR3 is made up of 16 amino acids. Per germline, CDR1 SGHTA and CDR2 FQGNSA. CDR3 sequence: CASSTAGTANTGELFF. The CDR3 DNA follows: TGTGCCAGCAGCACCGCCGGGACAGCGAACACCGGGGAGCTGTTTTTT. The full variable domain, its missing parts supplied by reference TRBV7-2 and TRBJ2-2, is GAGVSQSPSNKVTEKGKDVELRCDPISGHTALYWYRQSLGQGLEFLIYFQGNSAPDKSGLPSDRFSAERTGGSVSTLTIQRTQQEDSAVYLCASSTAGTANTGELFFGEGSRLTVL.

This clone has at least ten counts. The chain links TRBV14 to TRBJ1-2, with D possibly being TRBD1 (6 bases). V lost 5 bases and J lost 6, with 16 bases in between. This CDR3 comprises 14 residues. Germline V lookup: CDR1 SGHDN, CDR2 FVKESK. CDR3 residues: CASSASQGWHGYTF. The CDR3 region has the DNA TGTGCCAGCAGCGCGTCACAGGGTTGGCATGGCTACACCTTC.

This chain links TRBV19 with TRBJ2-1; perhaps TRBD2 as D (6 bases). The CDR3 covers 17 residues. From germline, CDR1 is LNHDA and CDR2 SQIVND (reference sequence). V gave up 4 bases and J gave up 10 bases, with 26 bases separating them. The CDR3 sequence is CASSSQGLLAPYLEQFF. CDR3 coding DNA: TGTGCCAGTAGTAGTCAAGGGTTACTAGCTCCTTACCTAGAGCAGTTCTTC.

The chain joins TRBV5-1 to TRBJ2-2, with D possibly matching TRBD2 (5 bases). The CDR3 is made up of 14 amino acids. The germline V gene has CDR1 SGHRS and CDR2 YFSETQ. V was trimmed by 7 bases and J by 2 bases, leaving 12 bases between them. CDR3 protein: CASSDWGNTGELFF. The CDR3 nucleotides are TGCGCCAGCTCGGACTGGGGAAACACCGGGGAGCTGTTTTTT. Drawing the rest from reference TRBV5-1 and TRBJ2-2, the complete variable domain is KAGVTQTPRYLIKTRGQQVTLSCSPISGHRSVSWYQQTPGQGLQFLFEYFSETQRNKGNFPGRFSGRQFSNSRSEMNVSTLELGDSALYLCASSDWGNTGELFFGEGSRLTVL.

V gene TRBV4-3 combines with J gene TRBJ2-1, with D hard to call. Germline CDR1 is LGHNA and CDR2 is YSLEER. V was clipped by 0 bases and J by 9 bases, with 9 bases between them. The CDR3 is made up of 13 amino acids. CDR3 bases: TGCGCCAGCAGCCAAGATTCCAGATTTGAGCAGTTCTTC. It is translated as CASSQDSRFEQFF.

V gene TRBV11-3 combines with J gene TRBJ2-5; 8 positions agree with TRBD2. The length of the CDR3 is 14 residues. With V trimmed by 5 bases and J by 4 bases, 6 bases remained unmatched. CDR1 and CDR2 from the germline V gene are SGHNT and YENEEA. For the CDR3, the DNA is TGTGCCAGCAGCCCCGACAGCGGGGGAGAGACCCAGTACTTC. Translated: CASSPDSGGETQYF. The whole variable domain, filled in from reference TRBV11-3 and TRBJ2-5, reads EAGVVQSPRYKIIEKKQPVAFWCNPISGHNTLYWYLQNLGQGPELLIRYENEEAVDDSQLPKDRFSAERLKGVDSTLKIQPAELGDSAVYLCASSPDSGGETQYFGPGTRLLVL.

This chain joins TRBV3-1 (or the pseudogene TRBV3-2) and TRBJ2-7, with 7 bases that match TRBD1. J gave up 5 bases and V 1 base, and 8 bases lay outside the gene matches. Germline CDR1 reads LGHDT; CDR2 reads YNNKEL (reference sequence). This CDR3 is 15 amino acids long. This CDR3 reads CASSQVGTAQDEQYF. The CDR3 DNA reads as TGTGCCAGCAGCCAAGTCGGGACAGCACAGGACGAGCAGTACTTC.

The chain has TRBV18 and TRBJ1-2; the D gene is possibly TRBD1 (6 bases). V was pared by 1 base and J by 13 bases, with 19 bases between. Per germline, CDR1 KGHSH and CDR2 LQKENI. The CDR3 totals 14 residues. CDR3 DNA: TGTGCCAGCTCACCACTCGGAGAGGACCGAGGGGGCACCTTC. This encodes CASSPLGEDRGGTF. Complete variable domain (other parts from reference TRBV18 and TRBJ1-2): NAGVMQNPRHLVRRRGQEARLRCSPMKGHSHVYWYRQLPEEGLKFMVYLQKENIIDESGMPKERFSAEFPKEGPSILRIQQVVRGDSAAYFCASSPLGEDRGGTFGSGTRLTVV.

This chain links TRBV12-3 or TRBV12-4 with TRBJ2-1; possible D gene TRBD2, 6 bases. The V end was cut by 7 bases, the J end by 5 bases, with 12 bases between. The CDR3 loop spans 13 amino acids. The CDR3 nucleotides are TGTGCCAGCAAGGGGACTCCGGACAATGAGCAGTTCTTC. Translated, it gives CASKGTPDNEQFF.

The CDR3 coding sequence is TGCGCCAGCAGAAAGACAGGGATCTTATATAGCAATCAGCCCCAGCATTTT. The encoded protein is CASRKTGILYSNQPQHF. This chain joins TRBV10-1 and TRBJ1-5; 7 nucleotides agree with TRBD1. V shed 6 bases, J shed 0 bases, and the junction held 11 bases outside the gene matches. The CDR3 totals 17 residues. The germline V gene has CDR1 WNHNN and CDR2 SYGVQD (reference sequence).

J is TRBJ1-2 and V is TRBV4-3, with D maybe TRBD1 (6 bases). V lost 1 base to trimming and J lost 4 bases, with 16 bases between them. The V gene's germline CDR1 is LGHNA and CDR2 YSLEER. The CDR3 is 16 amino acids. The CDR3 is CASSQVGGRVSYGYTF. In DNA, the CDR3 is TGCGCCAGCAGCCAAGTAGGGGGTCGTGTCAGCTATGGCTACACCTTC.

The V call is TRBV7-6, the J call TRBJ2-1, with D tentatively TRBD1 (6 bases). This CDR3 has 15 residues. The germline CDR1 and CDR2 sequences are SGHVS and FNYEAQ. V was shortened by 5 bases and J by 0 bases, with 11 bases between the two germline ends. CDR3 in DNA: TGTGCCAGCAGCCAACAGGGAAACTCCTACAATGAGCAGTTCTTC. It is translated as CASSQQGNSYNEQFF.

The chain has TRBV18 and TRBJ1-2, with TRBD1 identical over 7 bases. Trimming removed 8 bases from V and 1 base from J; junction bases left unmatched: 13. CDR3 size: 16 residues. Germline V CDR1 and CDR2: KGHSH, LQKENI. CDR3 protein: CASSNGPGTDNYGYTF. The CDR3 DNA reads as TGTGCCAGCAGCAATGGTCCCGGGACAGATAACTATGGCTACACCTTC.